This TCR delta chain was sequenced for a study of human gamma delta and Vdelta1 T cells listed by TCRdb under 2018. For context, the study as a whole: The study investigated Delta One T cells, Vd1+ gamma-delta T cells, as cytotoxic effectors against acute myeloid leukemia.

Broader findings and caveats from the paper: According to the report, Delta One T cells were polyclonal and showed broad cytotoxic targeting of acute myeloid leukemia.

The V and J ends are trimmed by 0 bases and 10 bases, leaving 32 bases between them. Counted from cysteine to phenylalanine, this CDR3 has 19 amino acids. Only the CDR3 region is kept as DNA, spanning 57 bases read in frame from base 1. In the germline V gene, CDR1 corresponds to GEAIGNYY and CDR2 to EKD. Remarks on this clone: The target of this receptor is not known. A clone one base away is much larger, so this may be a read error. Other DNA sequences in the same sample also yield this CDR3.

Library method: PCR. The instrument given in TCRdb is Illumina MiSeq. In TCRdb, clones were called once more from the public reads by CATT, and rows of identical DNA were later combined. The sample table contains some 6,100 delta-chain clones; only one count was recorded for almost 40% of them. The ten largest clones represent more than 4.5% of the sample. The sequence was obtained from a human donor in good health. The sequenced sample was Vdelta1 gamma-delta T cells from blood grown in culture (DOT cells). The label giving this sample's cell subset or site can be read as: Delta One T cells, in vitro expanded/differentiated Vd1+ gamma-delta T cells. Here the chain combines TRDV2 and TRDJ1; the D gene assignment is ambiguous. In nucleotides, the sequence is TGTGCCTGTGACACCCCTGACGGGGTCACGAGTACGCCCTTTGGTAGACTCATCTTT. This gives the protein CACDTPDGVTSTPFGRLIF.